One T cell receptor (beta chain) is described in this entry. This specimen comes from a study of T cell changes during pregnancy in multiple sclerosis. Germline V gene data show CDR1 as SGHVS and CDR2 as FQNEAQ. V lost 5 bases and J lost 4, with 17 bases in between. The CDR3 is 15 residues long. TCRdb keeps only in-frame clones here, not all; method: immunoSEQ multiplex PCR. The top ten hold 2% to 2.5% of the sample, which has tens of thousands of clones, about 90% seen once. The receptor was isolated from a female donor in good health, enrolled as a control in a pregnancy study. Sample: peripheral blood, taken in the second trimester of pregnancy. The V gene is TRBV7-8, the J gene TRBJ1-2; D might be TRBD1 (5 bases). In nucleotides, the CDR3 is TGTGCCAGCAGCCAACGGGCGGGGGGAACCTATGGCTACACCTTC. Residues: CASSQRAGGTYGYTF.